These T cell receptor beta chains were read from a single sample in a study of cytomegalovirus exposure and HLA in healthy donors. Clones were read by immunoSEQ multiplex PCR, and TCRdb kept only the in-frame ones, dropping some. The sample includes about 130,000 clones, less than 80% seen only once; the top ten take over 2.5%. The sequencing input was PBMCs. These receptor sequences come from a woman in her forties or fifties in good health and CMV-seronegative. Each CDR3 is given with its conserved first and last residue. The order of the fields is clone size, V gene, D gene, J gene, CDR3 DNA, CDR3 protein. D genes are given only for firm matches. The listing skips clone size in some rows; elsewhere it reads once, few, many or a size class.

clone_size: -; v_call: TRBV29-1; d_call: -; j_call: TRBJ1-1; cdr3_nt: TGCAGCGTTCCCTTCCGGGGTAACACTGAAGCTTTCTTT; cdr3_aa: CSVPFRGNTEAFF
clone_size: -; v_call: TRBV28; d_call: -; j_call: TRBJ2-1; cdr3_nt: TGTGCCAGCAGCCTCCAGGGGGGCCCCAATGAGCAGTTCTTC; cdr3_aa: CASSLQGGPNEQFF
clone_size: -; v_call: TRBV7-8; d_call: TRBD1; j_call: TRBJ1-6; cdr3_nt: TGTGCCAGCAGCCTTCGACAGGGTAATTCACCCCTCCACTTT; cdr3_aa: CASSLRQGNSPLHF
clone_size: -; v_call: TRBV28; d_call: -; j_call: TRBJ1-3; cdr3_nt: TGTGCCAGCTTATCCCACCCATACGGGGTCTCTGGAAACACCATATATTTT; cdr3_aa: CASLSHPYGVSGNTIYF
clone_size: -; v_call: TRBV7-2; d_call: -; j_call: TRBJ1-1; cdr3_nt: TGTGCCAGCAGCCCGTTGGACAGGAACACTGAAGCTTTCTTT; cdr3_aa: CASSPLDRNTEAFF
clone_size: -; v_call: TRBV9; d_call: TRBD2; j_call: TRBJ2-5; cdr3_nt: TGTGCCAGCAGCGTAGAGGGCGGGAGGCAGTACTTC; cdr3_aa: CASSVEGGRQYF
clone_size: -; v_call: TRBV13; d_call: -; j_call: TRBJ2-1; cdr3_nt: TGTGCCAGCAGCTTCCAGACACATTTGTCCTACAATGAGCAGTTCTTC; cdr3_aa: CASSFQTHLSYNEQFF
clone_size: -; v_call: TRBV28; d_call: TRBD1; j_call: TRBJ2-7; cdr3_nt: TGTGCCAGCAGCTCAGCCGGCGGACAGGGCTACGAGCAGTACTTC; cdr3_aa: CASSSAGGQGYEQYF
clone_size: -; v_call: TRBV19; d_call: TRBD1; j_call: TRBJ2-7; cdr3_nt: TGTGCCAGTAGCCGGGACAGGGACTTCGAGCAGTACTTC; cdr3_aa: CASSRDRDFEQYF
clone_size: -; v_call: TRBV29-1; d_call: -; j_call: TRBJ1-1; cdr3_nt: TGCAGCGTTGAGCTATTAGATGAAGCTTTCTTT; cdr3_aa: CSVELLDEAFF
clone_size: few; v_call: TRBV29-1; d_call: -; j_call: TRBJ2-3; cdr3_nt: TGCAGCGTTGTTAGACTAGGCGCAGATACGCAGTATTTT; cdr3_aa: CSVVRLGADTQYF
clone_size: -; v_call: TRBV28; d_call: TRBD1; j_call: TRBJ2-7; cdr3_nt: TGTGTCAGCAGACTCAGGACAGGGGGCTCCTACGAGCAGTACTTC; cdr3_aa: CVSRLRTGGSYEQYF
clone_size: few; v_call: TRBV28; d_call: TRBD2; j_call: TRBJ2-5; cdr3_nt: TGTGCCAGCAGTAACCCCGGACTAGTTCAAGAGACCCAGTACTTC; cdr3_aa: CASSNPGLVQETQYF
clone_size: -; v_call: TRBV4-3; d_call: -; j_call: TRBJ2-1; cdr3_nt: TGCGCCAGCAGCCAGTCTAAGAACTCCTACAATGAGCAGTTCTTC; cdr3_aa: CASSQSKNSYNEQFF
clone_size: once; v_call: TRBV27; d_call: TRBD2; j_call: TRBJ2-7; cdr3_nt: TGTGCCAGCAGTTTTATGGGCCTAGCGGGAGCCTTCGAGCAGTACTTC; cdr3_aa: CASSFMGLAGAFEQYF
clone_size: -; v_call: TRBV6-5; d_call: -; j_call: TRBJ2-1; cdr3_nt: TGTGCCAGCAGTTACGGGAGCGATGAGCAGTTCTTC; cdr3_aa: CASSYGSDEQFF
clone_size: -; v_call: TRBV20-1; d_call: -; j_call: TRBJ2-1; cdr3_nt: TGCACCATAAGAGGGGGTAATGAGCAGTTCTTC; cdr3_aa: CTIRGGNEQFF
clone_size: -; v_call: TRBV27; d_call: TRBD2; j_call: TRBJ2-1; cdr3_nt: TGTGCCAGCAGTTGGGGGACTAGCGGGAGTATGTACAATGAGCAGTTCTTC; cdr3_aa: CASSWGTSGSMYNEQFF
clone_size: few; v_call: TRBV5-6; d_call: -; j_call: TRBJ1-5; cdr3_nt: TGTGCCAGCAGCTTGGCCGGGGGGGCCCAGCCCCAGCATTTT; cdr3_aa: CASSLAGGAQPQHF
clone_size: once; v_call: TRBV11-2; d_call: TRBD1; j_call: TRBJ1-1; cdr3_nt: TGTGCCAGCAGCTTAGATCTTCCCAGGGGGAGCACTGAAGCTTTCTTT; cdr3_aa: CASSLDLPRGSTEAFF
clone_size: -; v_call: TRBV10-3; d_call: TRBD2; j_call: TRBJ2-1; cdr3_nt: TGTGCCATCAGTGACACTAGCGGGAGGGGCATCAATGAGCAGTTCTTC; cdr3_aa: CAISDTSGRGINEQFF
clone_size: few; v_call: TRBV4-3; d_call: -; j_call: TRBJ2-6; cdr3_nt: TGCGCCAGCAGCCAAGATAGTGGGGCCAACGTCCTGACTTTC; cdr3_aa: CASSQDSGANVLTF
clone_size: few; v_call: TRBV4-3; d_call: -; j_call: TRBJ1-5; cdr3_nt: TGCGCCAGCAGCCAAGATCGCGGGGTCAATCAGCCCCAGCATTTT; cdr3_aa: CASSQDRGVNQPQHF
clone_size: few; v_call: TRBV6-5; d_call: -; j_call: TRBJ2-7; cdr3_nt: TGTGCCAGCAGTTCTCAGGGGACCCAGCAGTACTTC; cdr3_aa: CASSSQGTQQYF
clone_size: few; v_call: TRBV4-3; d_call: -; j_call: TRBJ2-1; cdr3_nt: TGCGCCAGCAGCCAATCATCGGACAGTCAGGAGCAGTTCTTC; cdr3_aa: CASSQSSDSQEQFF
clone_size: -; v_call: TRBV5-1; d_call: TRBD1; j_call: TRBJ2-7; cdr3_nt: TGCGCCAGCAGCCCCGGACAGGCCGGGACCCCGCCGCTCTACGAGCAGTACTTC; cdr3_aa: CASSPGQAGTPPLYEQYF
clone_size: -; v_call: TRBV27; d_call: -; j_call: TRBJ2-1; cdr3_nt: TGTGCCAGCAGATCTCCGGTTAGATGGAATGAGCAGTTCTTC; cdr3_aa: CASRSPVRWNEQFF
clone_size: -; v_call: TRBV6-6; d_call: -; j_call: TRBJ1-1; cdr3_nt: TGTGCCAGCAGTTCTACAGCTGAAGCTTTCTTT; cdr3_aa: CASSSTAEAFF
clone_size: -; v_call: TRBV11-3; d_call: -; j_call: TRBJ2-7; cdr3_nt: TGTGCCAGCAGCTCCGGACAGAGCTCCTACGAGCAGTACTTC; cdr3_aa: CASSSGQSSYEQYF
clone_size: -; v_call: TRBV2; d_call: TRBD1; j_call: TRBJ1-3; cdr3_nt: TGTGCCAGCAGTACAGGACAGGGGGTTGGAAACACCATATATTTT; cdr3_aa: CASSTGQGVGNTIYF
clone_size: -; v_call: TRBV5-8; d_call: TRBD1; j_call: TRBJ1-2; cdr3_nt: TGTGCCAGCAGCTCATATAGGACAGGAGACCTCTACTATGGCTACACCTTC; cdr3_aa: CASSSYRTGDLYYGYTF
clone_size: few; v_call: TRBV9; d_call: TRBD2; j_call: TRBJ2-7; cdr3_nt: TGTGCCAGCAGCGGAGGGACTAGCGCCTACGAGCAGTACTTC; cdr3_aa: CASSGGTSAYEQYF
clone_size: -; v_call: TRBV28; d_call: -; j_call: TRBJ1-5; cdr3_nt: TGTGCCTCTGTTCCCGGGACAAAAGGGAGCAATCAGCCCCAGCATTTT; cdr3_aa: CASVPGTKGSNQPQHF
clone_size: -; v_call: TRBV28; d_call: TRBD2; j_call: TRBJ2-7; cdr3_nt: TGTGCCAGCAGTGAGGGAGGGCCACACGAGCAGTACTTC; cdr3_aa: CASSEGGPHEQYF
clone_size: -; v_call: TRBV7-8; d_call: TRBD1; j_call: TRBJ1-3; cdr3_nt: TGTGCCAGCAGCTTAGAGATGACAGGGTCTGGAAACACCATATATTTT; cdr3_aa: CASSLEMTGSGNTIYF
clone_size: -; v_call: TRBV9; d_call: -; j_call: TRBJ2-3; cdr3_nt: TGTGCCAGCAGCGTAGCTCTAGCTACGGGAGCTCAAGCAGATACGCAGTATTTT; cdr3_aa: CASSVALATGAQADTQYF
clone_size: few; v_call: TRBV10-3; d_call: -; j_call: TRBJ2-7; cdr3_nt: TGTGCCATCAGTGGGGGGACTCTTGGGGCCTACGAGCAGTACTTC; cdr3_aa: CAISGGTLGAYEQYF
clone_size: -; v_call: TRBV18; d_call: TRBD1; j_call: TRBJ1-4; cdr3_nt: TGTGCCAGCTCAGCCCGTACAGGGGCCCAAGAAAAACTGTTTTTT; cdr3_aa: CASSARTGAQEKLFF
clone_size: -; v_call: TRBV7-9; d_call: -; j_call: TRBJ1-4; cdr3_nt: TGTGCCAGCAGCTTACCCTTCCACGGTGCAACTAATGAAAAACTGTTTTTT; cdr3_aa: CASSLPFHGATNEKLFF
clone_size: -; v_call: TRBV4-3; d_call: -; j_call: TRBJ2-2; cdr3_nt: TGCGCCAGCAGCCAAGAGGGGGGAAACACCGGGGAGCTGTTTTTT; cdr3_aa: CASSQEGGNTGELFF
clone_size: -; v_call: TRBV9; d_call: TRBD1; j_call: TRBJ2-1; cdr3_nt: TGTGCCAGCAGCGGGACAGGGGAAATTTTGGATGAGCAGTTCTTC; cdr3_aa: CASSGTGEILDEQFF
clone_size: -; v_call: TRBV23-1; d_call: -; j_call: TRBJ1-2; cdr3_nt: TGCGCCGAATGGGGGCGCAACTATGGCTACACCTTC; cdr3_aa: CAEWGRNYGYTF
clone_size: once; v_call: TRBV18; d_call: TRBD1; j_call: TRBJ2-7; cdr3_nt: TGTGCCAGCTCACCTAGGGACAGGGGAATCAACGAGCAGTACTTC; cdr3_aa: CASSPRDRGINEQYF
clone_size: -; v_call: TRBV19; d_call: -; j_call: TRBJ1-4; cdr3_nt: TGTGCCAGTAGTATTAGCTTCGGAGGGGATGAAAAACTGTTTTTT; cdr3_aa: CASSISFGGDEKLFF
clone_size: -; v_call: TRBV11-3; d_call: -; j_call: TRBJ2-2; cdr3_nt: TGTGCCAGCAGCTTCGGAGCGGGCACGAACACCGGGGAGCTGTTTTTT; cdr3_aa: CASSFGAGTNTGELFF
clone_size: -; v_call: TRBV19; d_call: TRBD2; j_call: TRBJ2-1; cdr3_nt: TGTGCCAGTTGGGGCTACCCCGGGACTAGCGGGAGCAGGAACAATGAGCAGTTCTTC; cdr3_aa: CASWGYPGTSGSRNNEQFF
clone_size: few; v_call: TRBV5-5; d_call: TRBD1; j_call: TRBJ2-7; cdr3_nt: TGTGCCAGCAGCTTAGTCCGAGGGGGCGACGTCCTACTCGAGCAGTACTTC; cdr3_aa: CASSLVRGGDVLLEQYF
clone_size: -; v_call: TRBV4-2; d_call: TRBD2; j_call: TRBJ2-3; cdr3_nt: TGTGCCAGCAGCCGCCCGAGGGCGGGAGAAACAGATACGCAGTATTTT; cdr3_aa: CASSRPRAGETDTQYF
clone_size: -; v_call: TRBV6-5; d_call: TRBD2; j_call: TRBJ2-1; cdr3_nt: TGTGCCAGCAGTCTCGGGACTAGCAGATACAATGAGCAGTTCTTC; cdr3_aa: CASSLGTSRYNEQFF
clone_size: -; v_call: TRBV10-3; d_call: -; j_call: TRBJ2-1; cdr3_nt: TGTGCCATCAGTGAAGGAGGGAATGAGCAGTTCTTC; cdr3_aa: CAISEGGNEQFF
clone_size: -; v_call: TRBV6-5; d_call: -; j_call: TRBJ1-1; cdr3_nt: TGTGCCAGCGCGCTCTTGAACACTGAAGCTTTCTTT; cdr3_aa: CASALLNTEAFF
clone_size: -; v_call: TRBV11-2; d_call: TRBD1; j_call: TRBJ2-7; cdr3_nt: TGTGCCAGCAGACAACAGGGGGCAATTGGCTCCTACGAGCAGTACTTC; cdr3_aa: CASRQQGAIGSYEQYF
clone_size: -; v_call: TRBV18; d_call: -; j_call: TRBJ2-7; cdr3_nt: TGTGCCAGCTCAGAGAACTACGAGCAGTACTTC; cdr3_aa: CASSENYEQYF
clone_size: few; v_call: TRBV6-5; d_call: -; j_call: TRBJ1-2; cdr3_nt: TGTGCCAGCAGTTATTTACCGCCAGGGGATGGCTACACCTTC; cdr3_aa: CASSYLPPGDGYTF
clone_size: -; v_call: TRBV30; d_call: -; j_call: TRBJ1-1; cdr3_nt: TGTGCCTGGAGTCCAGACAGGCTTGGGTACAGTAAAGCTTTCTTT; cdr3_aa: CAWSPDRLGYSKAFF
clone_size: -; v_call: TRBV28; d_call: TRBD2; j_call: TRBJ2-7; cdr3_nt: TGTGCCAGCAGTTTCAGGACTAGCGGTTCTTACGAGCAGTACTTC; cdr3_aa: CASSFRTSGSYEQYF
clone_size: -; v_call: TRBV9; d_call: TRBD2; j_call: TRBJ2-3; cdr3_nt: TGTGCCAGCAGCCCCCGACTAGCCACAGATACGCAGTATTTT; cdr3_aa: CASSPRLATDTQYF